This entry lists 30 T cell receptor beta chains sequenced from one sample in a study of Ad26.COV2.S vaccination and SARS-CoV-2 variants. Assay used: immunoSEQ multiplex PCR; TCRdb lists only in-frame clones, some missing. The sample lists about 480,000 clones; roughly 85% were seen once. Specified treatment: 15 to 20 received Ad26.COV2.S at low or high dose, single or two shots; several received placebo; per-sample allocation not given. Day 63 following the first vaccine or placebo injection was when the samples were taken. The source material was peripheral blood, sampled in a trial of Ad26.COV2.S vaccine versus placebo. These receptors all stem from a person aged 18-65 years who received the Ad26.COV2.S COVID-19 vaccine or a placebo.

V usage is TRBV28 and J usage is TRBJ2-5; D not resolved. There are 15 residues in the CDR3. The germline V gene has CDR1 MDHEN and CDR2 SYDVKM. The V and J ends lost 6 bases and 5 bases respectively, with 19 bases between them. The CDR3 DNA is TGTGCCAGCAGCCTACGTACGCGGCCCGACGAGACCCAGTACTTC. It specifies CASSLRTRPDETQYF.

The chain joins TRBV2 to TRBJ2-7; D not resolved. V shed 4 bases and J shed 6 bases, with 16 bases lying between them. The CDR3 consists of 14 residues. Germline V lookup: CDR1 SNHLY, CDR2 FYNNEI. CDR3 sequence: CASSAGLTRREQYF. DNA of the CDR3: TGTGCCAGCAGTGCGGGCTTGACCCGGCGCGAGCAGTACTTC.

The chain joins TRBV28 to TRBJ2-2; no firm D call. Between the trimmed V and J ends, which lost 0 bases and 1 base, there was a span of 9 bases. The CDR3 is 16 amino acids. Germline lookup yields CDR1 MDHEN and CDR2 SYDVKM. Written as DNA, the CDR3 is TGTGCCAGCAGTTTATGGGGCAGACAGAACACCGGGGAGCTGTTTTTT. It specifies CASSLWGRQNTGELFF.

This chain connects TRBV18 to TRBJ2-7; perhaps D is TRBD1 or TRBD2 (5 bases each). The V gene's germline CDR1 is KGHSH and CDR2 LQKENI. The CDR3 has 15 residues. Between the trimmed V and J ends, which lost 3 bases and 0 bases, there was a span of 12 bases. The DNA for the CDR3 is TGTGCCAGCTCACCCAGGGACCGCAGCTCCTACGAGCAGTACTTC. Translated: CASSPRDRSSYEQYF.

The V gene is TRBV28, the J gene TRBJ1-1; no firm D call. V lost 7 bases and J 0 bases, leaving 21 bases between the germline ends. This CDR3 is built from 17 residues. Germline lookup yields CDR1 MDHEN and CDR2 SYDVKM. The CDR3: CASKVGILPPMNTEAFF. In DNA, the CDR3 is TGTGCCAGCAAGGTAGGGATTCTACCCCCTATGAACACTGAAGCTTTCTTT.

CDR3 amino acids: CATSRGANSGGYTF. The CDR3 DNA reads TGTGCCACCAGCAGAGGGGCCAATTCAGGAGGCTACACCTTC. V is TRBV15 and J is TRBJ1-2; D is unresolved. Per germline, CDR1 LNHNV and CDR2 YYDKDF (reference sequence). Deletions cut 1 base from V and 8 bases from J, with 14 bases between. CDR3 length equals 14 residues.

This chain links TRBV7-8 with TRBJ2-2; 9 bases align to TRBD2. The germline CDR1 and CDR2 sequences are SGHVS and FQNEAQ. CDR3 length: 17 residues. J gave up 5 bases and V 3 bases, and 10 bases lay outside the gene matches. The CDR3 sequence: CASSLTTGTSQTGELFF. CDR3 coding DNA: TGTGCCAGCAGCTTGACCACCGGGACTAGCCAAACCGGGGAGCTGTTTTTT.

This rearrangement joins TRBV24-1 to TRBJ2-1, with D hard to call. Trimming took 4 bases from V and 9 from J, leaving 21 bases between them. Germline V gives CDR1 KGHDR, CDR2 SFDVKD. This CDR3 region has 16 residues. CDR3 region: CATSDYLGSRESEQFF. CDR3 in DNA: TGTGCCACCAGTGACTACCTCGGGTCCCGAGAGAGTGAGCAGTTCTTC.

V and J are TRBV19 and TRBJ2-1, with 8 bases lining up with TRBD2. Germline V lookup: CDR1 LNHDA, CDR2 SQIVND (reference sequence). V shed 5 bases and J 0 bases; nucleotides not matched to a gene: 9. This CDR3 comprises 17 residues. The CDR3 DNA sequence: TGTGCCAGTAGTGTCTCTAGCGGGTTCAGCTCCTACAATGAGCAGTTCTTC. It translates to CASSVSSGFSSYNEQFF.

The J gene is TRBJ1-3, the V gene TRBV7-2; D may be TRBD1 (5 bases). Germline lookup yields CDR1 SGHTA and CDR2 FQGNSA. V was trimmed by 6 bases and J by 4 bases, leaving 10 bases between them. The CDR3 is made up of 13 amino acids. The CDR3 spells CASSQGYGNTIYF. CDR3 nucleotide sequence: TGTGCCAGCAGTCAGGGTTACGGAAACACCATATATTTT. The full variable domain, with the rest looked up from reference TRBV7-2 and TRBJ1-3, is GAGVSQSPSNKVTEKGKDVELRCDPISGHTALYWYRQSLGQGLEFLIYFQGNSAPDKSGLPSDRFSAERTGGSVSTLTIQRTQQEDSAVYLCASSQGYGNTIYFGEGSWLTVV.

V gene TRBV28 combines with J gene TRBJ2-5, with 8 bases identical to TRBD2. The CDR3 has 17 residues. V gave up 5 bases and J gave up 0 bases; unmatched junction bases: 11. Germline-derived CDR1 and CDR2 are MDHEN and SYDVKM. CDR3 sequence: CASSLGRAGGYQETQYF. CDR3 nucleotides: TGTGCCAGCAGTCTGGGTCGGGCGGGAGGTTACCAAGAGACCCAGTACTTC.

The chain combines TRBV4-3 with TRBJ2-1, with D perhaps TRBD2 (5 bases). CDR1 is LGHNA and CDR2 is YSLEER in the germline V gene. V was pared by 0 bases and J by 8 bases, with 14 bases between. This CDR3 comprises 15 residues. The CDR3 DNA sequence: TGCGCCAGCAGCCAAGATATAACTAGTTCGGATGAGCAGTTCTTC. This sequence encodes CASSQDITSSDEQFF.

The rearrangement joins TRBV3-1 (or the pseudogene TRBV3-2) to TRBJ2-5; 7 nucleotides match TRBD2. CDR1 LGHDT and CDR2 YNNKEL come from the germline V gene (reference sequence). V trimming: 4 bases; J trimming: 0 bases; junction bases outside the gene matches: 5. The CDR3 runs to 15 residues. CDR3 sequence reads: CASSRGGLYQETQYF. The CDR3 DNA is TGTGCCAGCAGCCGGGGGGGACTCTACCAAGAGACCCAGTACTTC.

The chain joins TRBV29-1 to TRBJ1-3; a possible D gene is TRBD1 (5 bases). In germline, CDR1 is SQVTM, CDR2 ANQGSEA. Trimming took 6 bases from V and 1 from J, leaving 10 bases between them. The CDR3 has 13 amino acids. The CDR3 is CSVSDSSGNTIYF. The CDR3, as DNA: TGCAGCGTGTCAGACAGTTCTGGAAACACCATATATTTT.

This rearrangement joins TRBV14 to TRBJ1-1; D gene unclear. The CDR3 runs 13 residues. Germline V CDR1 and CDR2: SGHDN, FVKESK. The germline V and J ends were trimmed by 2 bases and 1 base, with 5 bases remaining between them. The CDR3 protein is CASSQKRNTEAFF. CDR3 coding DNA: TGTGCCAGCAGCCAAAAAAGGAACACTGAAGCTTTCTTT.

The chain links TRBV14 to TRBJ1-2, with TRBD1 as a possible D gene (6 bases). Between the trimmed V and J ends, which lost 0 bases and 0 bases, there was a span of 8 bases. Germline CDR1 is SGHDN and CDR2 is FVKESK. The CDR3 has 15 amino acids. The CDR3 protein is CASSQDRTANYGYTF. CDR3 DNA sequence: TGTGCCAGCAGCCAAGACCGGACAGCTAACTATGGCTACACCTTC.

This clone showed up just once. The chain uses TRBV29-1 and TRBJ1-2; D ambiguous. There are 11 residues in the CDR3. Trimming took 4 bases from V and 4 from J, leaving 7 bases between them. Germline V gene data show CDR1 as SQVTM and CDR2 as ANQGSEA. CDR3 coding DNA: TGCAGCGTTGTGACAACCTATGGCTACACCTTC. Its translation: CSVVTTYGYTF.

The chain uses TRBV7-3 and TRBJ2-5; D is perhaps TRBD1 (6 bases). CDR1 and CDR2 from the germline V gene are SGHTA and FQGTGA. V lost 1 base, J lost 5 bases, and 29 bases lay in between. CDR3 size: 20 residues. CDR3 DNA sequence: TGTGCCAGCAGCTTAAAAGGGCTCCAGGGGAGATACGGGCCCCCGGAGACCCAGTACTTC. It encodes CASSLKGLQGRYGPPETQYF.

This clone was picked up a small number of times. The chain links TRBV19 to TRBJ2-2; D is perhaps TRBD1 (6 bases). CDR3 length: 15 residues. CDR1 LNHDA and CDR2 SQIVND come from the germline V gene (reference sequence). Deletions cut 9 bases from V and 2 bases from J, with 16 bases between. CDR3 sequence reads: CASNAGTLNTGELFF. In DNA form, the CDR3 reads TGTGCCAGCAATGCCGGGACACTTAACACCGGGGAGCTGTTTTTT.

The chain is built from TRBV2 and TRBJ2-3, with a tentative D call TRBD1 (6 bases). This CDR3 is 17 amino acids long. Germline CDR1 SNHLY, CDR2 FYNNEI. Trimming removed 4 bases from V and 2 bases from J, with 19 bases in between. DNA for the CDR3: TGTGCCAGCAGTGTAACCACAACCGGGACATCCACAGATACGCAGTATTTT. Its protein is CASSVTTTGTSTDTQYF.

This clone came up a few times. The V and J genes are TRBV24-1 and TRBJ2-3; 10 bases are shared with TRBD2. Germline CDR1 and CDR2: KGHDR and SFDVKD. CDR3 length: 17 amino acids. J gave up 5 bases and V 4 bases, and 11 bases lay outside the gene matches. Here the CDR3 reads CATSDARIAGGGDTQYF. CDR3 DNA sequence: TGTGCCACCAGTGACGCTCGAATAGCGGGAGGCGGAGATACGCAGTATTTT.

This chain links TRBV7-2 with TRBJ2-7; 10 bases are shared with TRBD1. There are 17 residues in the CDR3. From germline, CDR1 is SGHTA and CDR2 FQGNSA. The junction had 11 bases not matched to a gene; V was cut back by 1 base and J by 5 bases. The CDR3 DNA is TGTGCCAGCAGCTTAGGAGCAGTGACAGGGGGCTCGGACGAGCAGTACTTC. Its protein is CASSLGAVTGGSDEQYF.

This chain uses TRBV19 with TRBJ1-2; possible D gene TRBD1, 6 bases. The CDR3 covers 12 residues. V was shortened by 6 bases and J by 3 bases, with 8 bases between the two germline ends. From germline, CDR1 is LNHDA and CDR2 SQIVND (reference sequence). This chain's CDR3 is CASRKGDYGYTF. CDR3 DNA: TGTGCCAGTAGGAAGGGGGACTATGGCTACACCTTC.

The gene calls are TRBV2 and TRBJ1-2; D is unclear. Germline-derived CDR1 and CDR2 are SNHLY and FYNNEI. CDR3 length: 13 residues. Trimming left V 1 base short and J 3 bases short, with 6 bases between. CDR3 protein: CASSEGAHYGYTF. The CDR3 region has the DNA TGTGCCAGCAGTGAAGGTGCCCACTATGGCTACACCTTC.

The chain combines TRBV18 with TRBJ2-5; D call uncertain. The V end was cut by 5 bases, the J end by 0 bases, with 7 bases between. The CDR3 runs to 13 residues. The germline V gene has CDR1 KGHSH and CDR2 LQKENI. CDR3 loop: CASSTPYQETQYF. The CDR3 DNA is TGTGCCAGCTCAACGCCTTACCAAGAGACCCAGTACTTC.

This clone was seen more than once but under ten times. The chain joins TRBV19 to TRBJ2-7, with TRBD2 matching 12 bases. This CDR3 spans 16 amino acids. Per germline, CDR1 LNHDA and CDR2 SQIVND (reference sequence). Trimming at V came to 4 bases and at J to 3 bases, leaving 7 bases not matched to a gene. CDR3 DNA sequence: TGTGCCAGTAGTACCGGACTAGCGGGGAATATCTACGAGCAGTACTTC. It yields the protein CASSTGLAGNIYEQYF.

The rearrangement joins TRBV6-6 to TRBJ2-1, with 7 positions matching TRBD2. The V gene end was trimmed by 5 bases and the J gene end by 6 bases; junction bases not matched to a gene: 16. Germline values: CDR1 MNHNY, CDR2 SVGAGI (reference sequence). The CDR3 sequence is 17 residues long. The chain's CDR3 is CASSPRRGGSLANEQFF. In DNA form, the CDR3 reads TGTGCCAGCAGTCCCCGCCGCGGCGGGAGTCTCGCCAATGAGCAGTTCTTC.

CDR3 nucleotide sequence: TGTGCCAGCAGCTTGATACGCGGGAGGGGGTCCACCGGGGAGCTGTTTTTT. This codes for CASSLIRGRGSTGELFF. This chain joins TRBV7-2 and TRBJ2-2, with 9 nucleotides matching TRBD2. Germline values: CDR1 SGHTA, CDR2 FQGNSA. The ends lost 3 bases at V and 4 bases at J; junction bases unmatched: 9. The CDR3 is made up of 17 amino acids.

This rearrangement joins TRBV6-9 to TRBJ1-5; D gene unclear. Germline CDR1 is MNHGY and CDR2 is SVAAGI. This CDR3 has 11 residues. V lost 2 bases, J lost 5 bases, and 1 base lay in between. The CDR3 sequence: CASSYDQPQHF. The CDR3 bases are TGTGCCAGCAGTTATGATCAGCCCCAGCATTTT.

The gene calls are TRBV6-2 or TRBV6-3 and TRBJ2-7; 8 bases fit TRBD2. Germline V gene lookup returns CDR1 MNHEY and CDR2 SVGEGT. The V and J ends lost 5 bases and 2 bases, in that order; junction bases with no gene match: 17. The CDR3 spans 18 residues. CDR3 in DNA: TGTGCCAGCAGTAAAGTACGGAGGGGAAGCGGGAGAACCTACGAGCAGTACTTC. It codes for CASSKVRRGSGRTYEQYF.